Listed below are T cell receptor beta chains from one sample, sequenced in a study of intratumoral heterogeneity in liver cancer. Data came from immunoSEQ multiplex PCR; TCRdb stores just in-frame clones and leaves some out. The data show thousands of clones, with 55% seen just once and approximately 14% held by the top ten. Sample: tumor tissue, taken before any cancer treatment. Receptors were obtained from a man in his 70s with hepatocellular carcinoma. The CDR3 runs from the conserved cysteine through the conserved F or W. A D gene is named only where the DNA matches it firmly. Rows may omit the clone size; those that give it use once, few, many or a size class.

v_call,d_call,clone_size,j_call,cdr3_nt,cdr3_aa
TRBV6-5,TRBD2,.,TRBJ2-7,TGTGCCAGCAGTCCCCAAGGGGGGACTAGCTACGAGCAGTACTTC,CASSPQGGTSYEQYF
TRBV19,.,.,TRBJ1-2,TGTGCCAGTAGTATCGCCGGGGCTGTAGCCTATGGCTACACCTTC,CASSIAGAVAYGYTF
TRBV9,.,medium-sized,TRBJ1-1,TGTGCCAGCAGCCCGGGCCTAACTGAAGCTTTCTTT,CASSPGLTEAFF
TRBV12-5,.,.,TRBJ2-3,TGTGCTAGTGGTTTTTTAGGAATACTGGGAGATACGCAGTATTTT,CASGFLGILGDTQYF
TRBV2,.,.,TRBJ2-6,TGTGCCAGCAGTGGTCTACAGAGTGCGTTCTCTGGGGCCAACGTCCTGACTTTC,CASSGLQSAFSGANVLTF
TRBV7-9,.,few,TRBJ2-7,TGTGCCAGCAGCCGCGTGGGGGGCTCCTACGAGCAGTACTTC,CASSRVGGSYEQYF
TRBV2,.,.,TRBJ2-1,TGTGCCAGCAATTATTTGGTGAACAATGAGCAGTTCTTC,CASNYLVNNEQFF
TRBV10-3,TRBD2,.,TRBJ2-5,TGTGCCATCAGTGACAGCGGGGGCCAAGAGACCCAGTACTTC,CAISDSGGQETQYF
TRBV4-3,TRBD1,few,TRBJ2-7,TGCGCCAGCAGCCTCTCTTCGACAGGGGGCTTAGACGAGCAGTACTTC,CASSLSSTGGLDEQYF
TRBV7-9,.,.,TRBJ1-5,TGTGCCAGCAGCCGCGAAGCGACAAGGGATCAGCCCCAGCATTTT,CASSREATRDQPQHF